These 20 T cell receptor beta chains originate from one sample sequenced in a study of B cell selection in AIRE deficiency. Profiled with immunoSEQ multiplex PCR; TCRdb holds only in-frame clones, not every one. The data show 20,000 to 30,000 clones, about 92% seen once. The regulatory T cell sort gate was CD4+CD25hiCD127low/negative. The specimen was CD4+CD25+ Tregs sorted from PBMCs. Receptors originate from a human donor in good health.

The CDR3 DNA reads as TGTGCCAGCTCACCATTAGGTCAGGGGAGCGGCGTGAGGAATTCACCCCTCCACTTT. Encoded protein: CASSPLGQGSGVRNSPLHF. V and J are TRBV18 and TRBJ1-6; a weak D match, TRBD1 (6 bases). Trimming took off 2 bases at V and 7 bases at J, with 24 bases between the two ends. Germline assignment: CDR1 KGHSH and CDR2 LQKENI. The CDR3 has 19 amino acids.

The gene calls are TRBV6-5 and TRBJ1-1; D is perhaps TRBD1 (5 bases). The CDR3 has 15 residues. Germline values: CDR1 MNHEY, CDR2 SVGAGI. Trimming cost V 7 bases and J 0 bases, with 15 bases left between them. CDR3 in DNA: TGTGCCAGCAATAGGGGCAGCTACATGAACACTGAAGCTTTCTTT. It specifies CASNRGSYMNTEAFF.

This clone showed up just once. This chain uses TRBV10-3 with TRBJ2-3, with TRBD2 matching 14 bases. With 6 bases clipped from V and 5 bases from J, the junction kept 7 bases outside the gene matches. CDR3 length: 16 residues. In germline, CDR1 is ENHRY, CDR2 SYGVKD. CDR3 amino acids: CAIRPTSGGAVDTQYF. The CDR3 region has the DNA TGTGCCATCAGGCCGACTAGCGGGGGGGCCGTAGATACGCAGTATTTT.

This clone was detected only a few times. The V and J genes are TRBV10-3 and TRBJ1-5; tentative D call: TRBD1 (5 bases). CDR1 ENHRY and CDR2 SYGVKD come from the germline V gene. The ends were cut back, 7 bases at V and 5 bases at J, with 12 bases in the middle. The CDR3 extends over 13 amino acids. The CDR3 region is CAITKGGDQPQHF. The CDR3 DNA reads as TGTGCCATCACTAAGGGAGGGGATCAGCCCCAGCATTTT.

The chain carries TRBV5-6 and TRBJ2-3, with D uncertain. The germline gives CDR1 SGHDT, CDR2 YYEEEE. The CDR3 has 13 amino acids. Between the trimmed V and J ends, which lost 5 bases and 3 bases, there was a span of 10 bases. The CDR3 nucleotides are TGTGCCAGCAGTGCAATTGGGACAGATACGCAGTATTTT. This gives the protein CASSAIGTDTQYF.

The DNA of the CDR3 is TGTGCTAGTGAGGGGGACGCTCGCAATGAGCAGTTCTTC. Its translation is CASEGDARNEQFF. The rearrangement joins TRBV12-5 to TRBJ2-1; possibly TRBD1 for D (6 bases). Germline V gives CDR1 LGHNT, CDR2 FRNRAP. With 7 bases removed from V and 6 bases from J, the gap between germline ends came to 13 bases. This CDR3 contains 13 residues.

The chain couples TRBV18 to TRBJ2-1; D is unresolved. The V end lost 3 bases, the J end lost 5 bases, and 5 bases lay between the germline ends. The V gene's germline CDR1 is KGHSH and CDR2 LQKENI. The CDR3 extends over 12 amino acids. The CDR3 region has the DNA TGTGCCAGCTCACCTAAGAACAATGAGCAGTTCTTC. Translating gives CASSPKNNEQFF.

This chain joins TRBV2 and TRBJ2-1; TRBD1 aligns across 7 bases. Trimming removed 5 bases from V and 7 bases from J; junction bases left unmatched: 11. The CDR3 is 15 amino acids. The germline V gene encodes CDR1 SNHLY and CDR2 FYNNEI. The CDR3 region is CASSLARDRKNEQFF. In DNA, the CDR3 is TGTGCCAGCAGTCTCGCGAGGGACAGAAAGAATGAGCAGTTCTTC.

V gene TRBV18 combines with J gene TRBJ1-5, with D unresolved. With 2 bases removed from V and 0 bases from J, the gap between germline ends came to 2 bases. CDR1 KGHSH and CDR2 LQKENI come from the germline V gene. The CDR3 covers 13 residues. The CDR3 loop is CASSPGSNQPQHF. DNA for the CDR3: TGTGCCAGCTCACCAGGTAGCAATCAGCCCCAGCATTTT. Full variable domain (missing parts from reference TRBV18 and TRBJ1-5): NAGVMQNPRHLVRRRGQEARLRCSPMKGHSHVYWYRQLPEEGLKFMVYLQKENIIDESGMPKERFSAEFPKEGPSILRIQQVVRGDSAAYFCASSPGSNQPQHFGDGTRLSIL.

The chain uses TRBV7-6 and TRBJ2-2; maybe TRBD2 (6 bases). CDR1 is SGHVS and CDR2 is FNYEAQ in the germline V gene. The CDR3 totals 15 residues. With 2 bases removed from V and 4 bases from J, the gap between germline ends came to 11 bases. The CDR3 DNA reads TGTGCCAGCAGCTTACTCGGGGGAACCACCGGGGAGCTGTTTTTT. This translates into CASSLLGGTTGELFF.

V is TRBV7-2 and J is TRBJ1-5; D uncertain. The V gene lost 5 bases and the J gene lost 11 bases, with 13 bases spanning the gap. This CDR3 has 12 amino acids. Germline V gene data show CDR1 as SGHTA and CDR2 as FQGNSA. In DNA, the CDR3 is TGTGCCAGCAGCCCGCAGCCCGGAGCCCAGCATTTT. It translates to CASSPQPGAQHF. Together with reference TRBV7-2 and TRBJ1-5, the CDR3 gives the full variable domain: GAGVSQSPSNKVTEKGKDVELRCDPISGHTALYWYRQSLGQGLEFLIYFQGNSAPDKSGLPSDRFSAERTGGSVSTLTIQRTQQEDSAVYLCASSPQPGAQHFGDGTRLSIL.

V and J are TRBV11-2 and TRBJ1-1; D is possibly TRBD1 (5 bases). The CDR3 runs 13 residues. Trimming left V 0 bases short and J 11 bases short, with 13 bases between. Germline V gives CDR1 SGHAT, CDR2 FQNNGV. CDR3 sequence: CASSLDMGGVAFF. In DNA form, the CDR3 reads TGTGCCAGCAGCTTAGATATGGGAGGGGTGGCTTTCTTT.

V gene TRBV18 combines with J gene TRBJ1-3; D remains ambiguous. Between the trimmed V and J ends, which lost 3 bases and 0 bases, there was a span of 12 bases. CDR3 length: 16 amino acids. Germline V gene sequence: CDR1 KGHSH, CDR2 LQKENI. The chain's CDR3 is CASSPYSTSSGNTIYF. CDR3 DNA sequence: TGTGCCAGCTCACCTTACTCCACTAGCTCTGGAAACACCATATATTTT. Looking up the rest from reference TRBV18 and TRBJ1-3 gives the full variable domain: NAGVMQNPRHLVRRRGQEARLRCSPMKGHSHVYWYRQLPEEGLKFMVYLQKENIIDESGMPKERFSAEFPKEGPSILRIQQVVRGDSAAYFCASSPYSTSSGNTIYFGEGSWLTVV.

The V and J genes are TRBV13 and TRBJ2-3, with D perhaps matching TRBD1 or TRBD2 (5 bases each). From germline, CDR1 is PRHDT and CDR2 FYEKMQ (reference sequence). CDR3 length equals 15 residues. The V and J ends lost 1 base and 0 bases respectively, with 8 bases between them. The chain's CDR3 is CASSLAGLSTDTQYF. The CDR3 DNA follows: TGTGCCAGCAGCTTAGCGGGGCTGAGCACAGATACGCAGTATTTT.

This clone turned up a few times. This rearrangement joins TRBV2 to TRBJ2-3; TRBD1 aligns across 8 bases. This CDR3 region has 14 residues. Trimming cost V 6 bases and J 3 bases; bases outside gene matches: 5. Germline V gene lookup returns CDR1 SNHLY and CDR2 FYNNEI. CDR3 sequence reads: CASSSDRGTDTQYF. CDR3 bases: TGTGCCAGCAGCTCCGACAGGGGAACAGATACGCAGTATTTT. Filled out from reference TRBV2 and TRBJ2-3, the complete variable domain reads EPEVTQTPSHQVTQMGQEVILRCVPISNHLYFYWYRQILGQKVEFLVSFYNNEISEKSEIFDDQFSVERPDGSNFTLKIRSTKLEDSAMYFCASSSDRGTDTQYFGPGTRLTVL.

V gene TRBV14 combines with J gene TRBJ2-3, with 8 bases lining up with TRBD2. Germline values: CDR1 SGHDN, CDR2 FVKESK. V lost 1 base and J lost 1; bases outside the gene matches: 7. CDR3 length: 17 residues. The CDR3 bases are TGTGCCAGCAGCCAAGGTCCCCCACTAGCGGGCACAGATACGCAGTATTTT. This sequence encodes CASSQGPPLAGTDTQYF. The variable domain in full, completed from reference TRBV14 and TRBJ2-3, reads EAGVTQFPSHSVIEKGQTVTLRCDPISGHDNLYWYRRVMGKEIKFLLHFVKESKQDESGMPNNRFLAERTGGTYSTLKVQPAELEDSGVYFCASSQGPPLAGTDTQYFGPGTRLTVL.

J is TRBJ2-7 and V is TRBV14; D tentatively reads TRBD1 or TRBD2 (5 bases each). This CDR3 spans 15 amino acids. V shed 4 bases and J shed 6 bases, with 19 bases lying between them. In germline, CDR1 is SGHDN, CDR2 FVKESK. The CDR3 bases are TGTGCCAGCAGCCCGGGGTATGACAGTCTCGGCGAGCAGTACTTC. Translation gives CASSPGYDSLGEQYF.

The J gene is TRBJ1-4, the V gene TRBV5-1, with 9 bases identical to TRBD1. Germline CDR1 and CDR2: SGHRS and YFSETQ. CDR3 length equals 14 residues. After removal of 4 bases from V and 8 bases from J, the junction contained 6 bases not matched to a gene. This CDR3 reads CASSHRGLWEKLFF. For the CDR3, the DNA is TGCGCCAGCAGCCACAGGGGGCTATGGGAAAAACTGTTTTTT.

The gene calls are TRBV11-2 and TRBJ1-1, with 9 bases matching TRBD1. The V gene end was trimmed by 3 bases and the J gene end by 10 bases; junction bases not matched to a gene: 18. CDR1 is SGHAT and CDR2 is FQNNGV in the germline V gene. CDR3 length equals 17 residues. CDR3 nucleotides: TGTGCCAGCAGCTTCCCTCCGCTTCCGACAGGGGGAATGGGAGCTTTCTTT. Protein product: CASSFPPLPTGGMGAFF. Based on the CDR3 plus reference TRBV11-2 and TRBJ1-1, the full variable domain is EAGVAQSPRYKIIEKRQSVAFWCNPISGHATLYWYQQILGQGPKLLIQFQNNGVVDDSQLPKDRFSAERLKGVDSTLKIQPAKLEDSAVYLCASSFPPLPTGGMGAFFGQGTRLTVV.

The V gene is TRBV10-3, the J gene TRBJ2-1; no clear D. Germline-derived CDR1 and CDR2 are ENHRY and SYGVKD. The CDR3 consists of 11 residues. The V end lost 10 bases, the J end lost 10 bases, and 14 bases lay between the germline ends. The chain's CDR3 is CATLANTEQFF. The CDR3, as DNA: TGTGCCACCTTAGCCAATACCGAGCAGTTCTTC.